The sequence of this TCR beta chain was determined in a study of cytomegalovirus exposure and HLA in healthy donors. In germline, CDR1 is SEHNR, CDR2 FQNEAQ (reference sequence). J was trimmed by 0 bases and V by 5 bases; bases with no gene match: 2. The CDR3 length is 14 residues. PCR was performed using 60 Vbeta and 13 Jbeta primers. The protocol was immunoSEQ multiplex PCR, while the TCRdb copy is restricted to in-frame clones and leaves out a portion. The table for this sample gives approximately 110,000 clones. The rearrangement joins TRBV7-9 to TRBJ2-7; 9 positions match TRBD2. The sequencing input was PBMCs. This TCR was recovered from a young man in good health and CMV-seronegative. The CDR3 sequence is CASSRGGGSYEQYF. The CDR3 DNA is TGTGCCAGCAGCCGCGGGGGGGGCTCCTACGAGCAGTACTTC.